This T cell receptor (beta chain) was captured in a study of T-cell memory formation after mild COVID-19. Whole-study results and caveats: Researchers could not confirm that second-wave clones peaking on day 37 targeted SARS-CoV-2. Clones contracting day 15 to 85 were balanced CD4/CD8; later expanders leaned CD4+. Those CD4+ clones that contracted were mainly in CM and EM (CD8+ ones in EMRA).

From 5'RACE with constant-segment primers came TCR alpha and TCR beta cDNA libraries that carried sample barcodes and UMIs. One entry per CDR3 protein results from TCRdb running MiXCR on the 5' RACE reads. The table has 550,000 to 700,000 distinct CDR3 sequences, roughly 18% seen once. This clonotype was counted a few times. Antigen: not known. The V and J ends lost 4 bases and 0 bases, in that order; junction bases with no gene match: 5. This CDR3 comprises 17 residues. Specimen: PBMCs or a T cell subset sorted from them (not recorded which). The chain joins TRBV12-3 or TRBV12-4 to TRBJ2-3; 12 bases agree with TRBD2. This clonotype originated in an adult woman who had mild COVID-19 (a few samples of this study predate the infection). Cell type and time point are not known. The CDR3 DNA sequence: TGTGCCAGCAGTTCAGGACTAGCGGGAATGAGCACAGATACGCAGTATTTT. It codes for CASSSGLAGMSTDTQYF.